This T cell receptor beta chain was obtained from a study of siplizumab effects on memory and regulatory T cells. The protocol was immunoSEQ multiplex PCR, while the TCRdb copy is restricted to in-frame clones and leaves out a portion. The sample has about 50,000 clones; over 90% are singletons. Trimming at V came to 0 bases and at J to 2 bases, leaving 16 bases not matched to a gene. Germline CDR1 and CDR2: LGHNT and FRNRAP. This CDR3 is 19 amino acids long. This clonotype was sampled from a human donor in good health. The specimen sequenced was CD8+ T cells sorted from blood. The V gene is TRBV12-5, the J gene TRBJ2-7; 7 bases are a match to TRBD1. CDR3 amino acids: CASGLVRTGRKDIPYEQYF. In DNA, the CDR3 is TGTGCTAGTGGTTTGGTGCGGACAGGAAGGAAAGATATCCCCTACGAGCAGTACTTC.